The present entry profiles one TCR beta chain with its context. What it recognizes is unknown. This entry is derived from a study of shared clonotypes between healthy human individuals. Turning to the study itself: Per-donor plates numbered three CD4 naive, three CD4 memory, two CD8 naive and one CD8 memory. Study-level findings and limits: Four donors had 5% to 6% of their naive CD4 clonotypes in common.

Every contributor of samples was a Caucasian grown-up residing in Nashville, Tennessee. Germline V gene data show CDR1 as SGHTA and CDR2 as FQGNSA. The CDR3 loop spans 15 amino acids. Trimming shortened V by 0 bases and J by 5 bases, and 13 bases separated the two germline ends. The assay ran at deep level. Here immunoSEQ multiplex PCR was the method, and the copy in TCRdb shows in-frame clones only, minus some. The repertoire holds approximately 1.4 million clones, with 98% as singletons. Sequenced sample: naive CD4+ T cells sorted from blood. Subset specified: CD45RA+ positively selected. This chain connects TRBV7-2 to TRBJ1-2; no clear D. This clonotype was obtained from a man younger than 40 in good health. This CDR3 is CASSLARATLYGYTF. The DNA of the CDR3 is TGTGCCAGCAGCTTAGCGCGGGCAACCCTTTATGGCTACACCTTC.